In its sample, the clone carrying this TCR beta chain was seen many times. What it binds is not known. The data originate from a study of Graves' ophthalmopathy and Graves' hyperthyroidism. The study, taken as a whole, reports: Blood was where most expanded thyroid clonotypes above 0.001 frequency also turned up.

Ophthalmopathy cases showed moderate-to-severe activity, scoring CAS ≥3 and NOSPECS ≥4, with duration under 3 months. Amplification targeted the TCR beta CDR3 regions, with RNA transcripts as the source material. The first round was an RT-PCR with HTBI primers, and the second round was a multiplex PCR. TCRdb re-called the multiplex PCR reads through MiXCR, storing one row per CDR3 protein. The sample holds about 740,000 distinct CDR3 sequences, approximately 40% seen once. The sequenced sample was peripheral blood. This TCR came from an adult man with Graves' ophthalmopathy.

As DNA, the CDR3 is TGCAGTGCTAGCATCCCAGGCGCCTACGAGCAGTACTTC. Its translation is CSASIPGAYEQYF. The V and J genes are TRBV20-1 and TRBJ2-7; D is ambiguous. The CDR3 is made up of 13 amino acids. Per the germline V gene, CDR1 is DFQATT and CDR2 is SNEGSKA (reference sequence). The germline V and J ends were trimmed by 3 bases and 2 bases, with 11 bases remaining between them.